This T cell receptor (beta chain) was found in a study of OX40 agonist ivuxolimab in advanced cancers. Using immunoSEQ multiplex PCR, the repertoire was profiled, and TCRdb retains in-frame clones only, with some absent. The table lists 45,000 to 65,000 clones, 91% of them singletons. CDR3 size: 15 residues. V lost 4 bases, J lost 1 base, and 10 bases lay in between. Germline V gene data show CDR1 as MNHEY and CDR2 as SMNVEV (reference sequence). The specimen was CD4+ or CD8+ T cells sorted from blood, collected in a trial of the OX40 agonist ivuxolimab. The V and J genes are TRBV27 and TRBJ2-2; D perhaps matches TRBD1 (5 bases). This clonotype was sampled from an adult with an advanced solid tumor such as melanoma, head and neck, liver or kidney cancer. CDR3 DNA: TGTGCCAGCAGTTCGACAGCCTGGAACACCGGGGAGCTGTTTTTT. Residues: CASSSTAWNTGELFF.